This T cell receptor beta chain was profiled in a study of cytomegalovirus exposure and HLA in healthy donors (dated by TCRdb to about 2017). With respect to the entire study: According to a later analysis, one platform produced both the 100 to 150 validation repertoires and the 730 or so repertoires of the first cohort. High-throughput TCR immunosequencing, statistical association of individual TCRs with disease status, and machine learning were combined to predict cytomegalovirus infection status. The study was designed to test whether signatures of past pathogen exposure could be identified by cataloging public T cell receptors. A separate validation cohort of more than 100 different subjects was used in addition to the roughly 670-subject first cohort. General findings and caveats noted by the study authors: A later analysis found that TCRs clustered in the first cohort also tended to co-occur in the 120 validation repertoires, with 94% of cluster scores above 0. Across donors, most TCR sequences were observed very rarely, whereas some public TCRs were present in many individuals. The study gave a list of 150 to 200 TCR beta chains associated with cytomegalovirus. A few of the identified cytomegalovirus-associated TCR beta chains were confirmed in vitro to be specific for cytomegalovirus antigens. The classifier was reported to diagnose cytomegalovirus status with high specificity and sensitivity in both the original cohort and the validation cohort. All 120 or so repertoires were used to score co-occurrence in the validation cohort in a later analysis, because that analysis had no HLA typing for the cohort. It was suggested by the authors that the approach could potentially be generalized to other disease states and immunological phenotypes.

Library method: the immunoSEQ multiplex PCR assay. Per the authors' processing: A statistical classification framework was developed to diagnose cytomegalovirus status using the catalog of TCR beta chain sequences. This immuneACCESS table, as held by TCRdb, lists in-frame sequences with V and J called but not all clones. Of the missing ones, under half trace to an unresolved V gene in checked studies; the others have no known cause. The V and J calls and clone size are taken from that table; D and trimming were inferred from the DNA. The sample table contains 130,000 to 150,000 clones; only one count was recorded for roughly 89% of them. Of the sample, approximately 3.2% falls within the top ten clones. Separate from the approximately 700-subject first cohort, the validation cohort of 120 subjects was the group to which the donors belonged. Note on this clone: The specificity of this receptor is unknown. No much larger clonotype is one base removed from it; base qualities were not supplied. The sample has other DNA sequences that encode this CDR3 too.

The germline V gene (reference sequence) sets CDR1 to GTSNPN and CDR2 to SVGIG. The CDR3 measures 13 amino acids from cysteine to phenylalanine. Only the CDR3 part of the read is kept: 39 bases, read in frame from the first base. V trim: 0 bases; J trim: 5 bases; unmatched bases: 2. The chain is made from TRBV30 and TRBJ1-1; 8 junctional bases match TRBD1. This TCR came from a woman younger than 35 in good health and CMV-seropositive. The sequenced material came from PBMCs. The nucleotide sequence is TGTGCCTGGAGTGTAACAGGGGGGACTGAAGCTTTCTTT. The encoded protein is CAWSVTGGTEAFF.